This is a list of T cell receptor beta chains from one sample in a study of OX40 agonist ivuxolimab in advanced cancers. Profiled with immunoSEQ multiplex PCR; TCRdb holds only in-frame clones, not every one. Of approximately 65,000 clones in the sample, roughly 84% were seen once. Sequencing was performed on CD4+ or CD8+ T cells sorted from blood, taken in a trial of the OX40 agonist ivuxolimab. Receptor source: an adult with an advanced solid tumor such as melanoma, head and neck, liver or kidney cancer. The conserved cysteine and the conserved F or W are not part of the CDR3 here. D genes are given only for firm matches.

v_call	j_call	d_call	cdr3_aa
TRBV9	TRBJ2-7	NA	ASSVEVGGAGEQY
TRBV7-7	TRBJ1-5	NA	ASSSQLGGSNQPQH
TRBV19	TRBJ1-2	NA	ASSILGTNNYGYT
TRBV7-2	TRBJ2-2	NA	ASRPGRNTGELF
TRBV5-1	TRBJ2-2	NA	ASSILQDTGELF
TRBV27	TRBJ1-4	NA	ASSSISDPVRNEKLF
TRBV18	TRBJ1-3	NA	ASSPNTGLSGNTIY
TRBV6-5	TRBJ1-1	NA	ASSKGQFSAEAF
TRBV6-1	TRBJ2-7	TRBD2	ASSEIWRGGNYEQY
TRBV7-2	TRBJ1-1	NA	ASSLGQLQSNTEAF
TRBV6-4	TRBJ2-1	TRBD2	ASSERGAGGYNEQF
TRBV6-6	TRBJ1-1	NA	ASLWERNTEAF
TRBV15	TRBJ2-7	NA	ATSRGDTLGEQY
TRBV19	TRBJ1-5	NA	ASSTSNQPQH
TRBV27	TRBJ2-3	TRBD2	ASSSRLAGGWADTQY
TRBV7-9	TRBJ1-5	NA	ASSRSQGFGDQPQH
TRBV7-9	TRBJ2-4	TRBD1	ASSSGQVAKNIQY
TRBV5-5	TRBJ2-7	TRBD1	ASSLWEGRRTGGSEQY
TRBV7-9	TRBJ1-4	TRBD1	ASSRMTGGEEKLF
TRBV4-1	TRBJ1-5	NA	ASRLDRASQPQH
TRBV29-1	TRBJ1-6	TRBD1	SVKTGGAGSPLH
TRBV6-1	TRBJ1-1	NA	ASSEGRNTEAF
TRBV6-1	TRBJ1-3	NA	ASSASLSSGNTIY
TRBV4-3	TRBJ1-2	NA	ASSQVRGASGYT
TRBV6-5	TRBJ1-1	NA	ASSYSHFGGNTEAF
TRBV7-2	TRBJ2-7	NA	ASSPHSPRAGYEQY
TRBV19	TRBJ2-3	TRBD2	ASKLTSGRSTDTQY
TRBV5-4	TRBJ1-2	NA	ASSSQQGQHYGYT
TRBV10-1	TRBJ2-1	NA	ASSDGAAGLRNEQF
TRBV15	TRBJ1-5	NA	ATSRDSLGPQH
TRBV10-2	TRBJ1-5	TRBD1	ASSESDRRQPQH
TRBV7-9	TRBJ2-7	TRBD2	ASAGGRAYEQY
TRBV18	TRBJ2-4	NA	ASSPGLGDIQY
TRBV5-1	TRBJ1-1	NA	ASRLQDNTEAF
TRBV5-4	TRBJ1-1	NA	ASSLPTGRVNTEAF
TRBV4-1	TRBJ2-7	TRBD2	ASSQVGLAGSYEQY
TRBV5-1	TRBJ2-7	NA	ASSPWNPAVDEQY
TRBV9	TRBJ1-2	TRBD1	ASSVPKTGQLSYGYT
TRBV7-9	TRBJ2-2	NA	ASSSAPLYTGELF
TRBV19	TRBJ1-1	TRBD1	ASSRQGGTEAF
TRBV16	TRBJ1-3	NA	ASSQSPSSGNTIY
TRBV9	TRBJ1-1	TRBD1	ASSVVPTGVNTEAF
TRBV6-5	TRBJ1-6	NA	ASSYDGNGSPLH